The source of this T cell receptor (beta chain) is a study of radiotherapy plus CTLA-4 blockade in lung cancer. Profiling relied on immunoSEQ multiplex PCR, and the TCRdb table lists in-frame clones only, not all of them. This sample carries tens of thousands of clones, 70% to 85% of them seen once, and the ten largest clones take approximately 8.9%. The V and J ends lost 7 bases and 8 bases, in that order; junction bases with no gene match: 6. Germline V gene sequence: CDR1 MNHNY, CDR2 SVGAGI (reference sequence). CDR3 size: 14 residues. This clone was found once. This clonotype originated in a human donor with non-small cell lung cancer who had stable disease on radiotherapy plus ipilimumab. V usage is TRBV6-6 and J usage is TRBJ2-1; 12 nucleotides align to TRBD1. Specimen: peripheral blood, collected from a patient treated with radiotherapy plus ipilimumab. This CDR3 reads CASIPGTGGDEQFF. The CDR3 DNA reads as TGTGCCAGCATTCCCGGGACAGGGGGCGATGAGCAGTTCTTC.